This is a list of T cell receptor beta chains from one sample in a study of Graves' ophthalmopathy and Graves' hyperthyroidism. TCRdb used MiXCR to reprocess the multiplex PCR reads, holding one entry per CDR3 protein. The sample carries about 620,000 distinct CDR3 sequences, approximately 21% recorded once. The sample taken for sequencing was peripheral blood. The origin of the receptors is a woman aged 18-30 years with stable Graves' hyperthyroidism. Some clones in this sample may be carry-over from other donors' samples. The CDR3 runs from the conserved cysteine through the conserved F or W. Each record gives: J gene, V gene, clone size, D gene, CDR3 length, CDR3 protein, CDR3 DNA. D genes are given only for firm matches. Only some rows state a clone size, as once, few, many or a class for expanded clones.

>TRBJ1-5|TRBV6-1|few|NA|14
CASGGLSGNQPQHF
TGTGCCAGCGGCGGCCTTTCGGGCAATCAGCCCCAGCATTTT
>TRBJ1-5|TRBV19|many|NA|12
CASSQGRQPQHF
TGTGCCAGTAGTCAAGGGCGTCAGCCCCAGCATTTT
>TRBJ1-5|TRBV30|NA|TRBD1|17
CAWSVDFGTGSNQPQHF
TGTGCCTGGAGTGTTGATTTCGGGACAGGGTCCAATCAGCCCCAGCATTTT
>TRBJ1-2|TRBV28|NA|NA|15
CASSSHGQLNYGYTF
TGTGCCAGCAGTTCTCATGGACAGCTAAACTATGGCTACACCTTC
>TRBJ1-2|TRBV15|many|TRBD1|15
CATSWGQGTNYGYTF
TGTGCCACCAGCTGGGGACAGGGAACTAACTATGGCTACACCTTC
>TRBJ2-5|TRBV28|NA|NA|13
CASSLLNGETQYF
TGTGCCAGCAGTTTATTAAACGGGGAGACCCAGTACTTC
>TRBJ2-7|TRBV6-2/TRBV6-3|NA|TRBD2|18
CASSYSRTSGQSSYEQYF
TGTGCCAGCAGTTACTCGAGGACTAGCGGCCAGAGCTCCTACGAGCAGTACTTC
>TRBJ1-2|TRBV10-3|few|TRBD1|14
CAITQDRANYGYTF
TGTGCCATCACCCAGGACAGGGCCAACTATGGCTACACCTTC
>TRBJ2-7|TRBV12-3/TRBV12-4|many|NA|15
CASSLGPQDSYEQYF
TGTGCCAGCAGTTTAGGCCCCCAGGATTCCTACGAGCAGTACTTC
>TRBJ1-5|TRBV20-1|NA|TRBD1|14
CSARDPRGQQPQHF
TGCAGTGCTAGAGATCCCAGGGGGCAACAGCCCCAGCATTTT
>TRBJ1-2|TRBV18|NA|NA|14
CASSPVREIYGYTF
TGTGCCAGCTCACCAGTGCGGGAAATCTATGGCTACACCTTC
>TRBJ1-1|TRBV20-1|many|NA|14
CSAHTGAPNTEAFF
TGCAGTGCTCATACCGGGGCCCCGAACACTGAAGCTTTCTTT
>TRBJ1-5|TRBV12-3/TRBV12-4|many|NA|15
CASSLAGLGNQPQHF
TGTGCCAGCAGTTTAGCAGGGCTTGGCAATCAGCCCCAGCATTTT
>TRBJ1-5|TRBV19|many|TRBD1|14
CASRDSNINQPQHF
TGTGCCAGCCGGGACAGTAATATCAATCAGCCCCAGCATTTT
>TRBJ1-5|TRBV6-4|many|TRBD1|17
CASSLTTGQGSTQPQHF
TGTGCCAGCAGTCTTACGACCGGACAGGGGTCTACTCAGCCCCAGCATTTT
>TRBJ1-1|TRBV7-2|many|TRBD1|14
CASSSRTGRLEAFF
TGTGCCAGCAGCTCCCGGACAGGGCGGCTTGAAGCTTTCTTT
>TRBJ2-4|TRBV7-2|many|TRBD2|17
CASSSRLAGGRGNIQYF
TGTGCCAGCAGCTCCCGACTAGCGGGGGGGCGGGGAAACATTCAGTACTTC
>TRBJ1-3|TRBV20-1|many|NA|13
CSASRGAGNTIYF
TGCAGTGCTAGTCGGGGAGCCGGAAACACCATATATTTT
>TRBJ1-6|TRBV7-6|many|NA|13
CASSLDQHSPLHF
TGTGCCAGCAGCTTGGACCAGCATTCACCCCTCCACTTT
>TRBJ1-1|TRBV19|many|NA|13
CASSMDGGPEAFF
TGTGCCAGTAGTATGGACGGAGGGCCTGAAGCTTTCTTT
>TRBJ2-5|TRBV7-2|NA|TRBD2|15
CASSFTSGVGETQYF
TGTGCCAGCAGCTTCACTAGCGGGGTGGGGGAGACCCAGTACTTC
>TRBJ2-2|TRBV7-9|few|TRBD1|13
CAVPPGGVGELFF
TGTGCCGTCCCCCCAGGGGGCGTCGGGGAGCTGTTTTTT
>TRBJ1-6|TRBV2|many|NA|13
CASESGANSPLHF
TGTGCCAGCGAGTCAGGCGCCAATTCACCCCTCCACTTT
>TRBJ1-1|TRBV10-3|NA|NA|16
CASSPSGHLMSTEAFF
TGTGCCAGCAGTCCGAGTGGACACCTCATGAGCACTGAAGCTTTCTTT
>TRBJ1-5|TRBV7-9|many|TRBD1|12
CASRQGVQPQHF
TGTGCCAGCAGGCAGGGGGTACAACCCCAGCATTTT
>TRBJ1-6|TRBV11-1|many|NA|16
CASSLRFGTENSPLHF
TGTGCCAGCAGCTTACGGTTTGGGACGGAAAATTCACCCCTCCACTTT
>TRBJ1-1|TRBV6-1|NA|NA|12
CASSETWPEAFF
TGTGCCAGCAGTGAAACGTGGCCTGAAGCTTTCTTT
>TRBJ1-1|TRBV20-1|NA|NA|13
CSAREGAFTEAFF
TGCAGTGCTAGAGAGGGGGCGTTCACTGAAGCTTTCTTT
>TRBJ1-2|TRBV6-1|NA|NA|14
CASSENSLTGVYTF
TGTGCCAGCAGTGAAAACTCATTGACAGGCGTCTACACCTTC
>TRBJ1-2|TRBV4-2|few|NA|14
CASSQDGGSYGYTF
TGTGCCAGCAGCCAAGATGGGGGTAGCTATGGCTACACCTTC
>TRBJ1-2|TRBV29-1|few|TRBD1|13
CSVAGQGDYGYTF
TGCAGCGTTGCCGGACAGGGGGACTATGGCTACACCTTC
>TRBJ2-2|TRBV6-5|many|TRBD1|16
CASSSVTGGSAGELFF
TGTGCCAGCAGTTCCGTGACAGGGGGCTCGGCCGGGGAGCTGTTTTTT
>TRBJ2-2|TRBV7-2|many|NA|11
CASRWIGELFF
TGTGCCAGCCGCTGGATCGGGGAGCTGTTTTTT
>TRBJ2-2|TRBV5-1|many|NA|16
CASSLRRGVQTGELFF
TGCGCCAGCAGCTTGCGGAGGGGCGTTCAGACCGGGGAGCTGTTTTTT
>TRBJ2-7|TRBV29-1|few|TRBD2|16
CSVEDLETSGIHEQYF
TGCAGCGTTGAAGATTTGGAGACTAGCGGGATCCATGAGCAGTACTTC
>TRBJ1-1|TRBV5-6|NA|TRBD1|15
CASSLVTGPDTEAFF
TGTGCCAGCAGCTTGGTGACAGGGCCAGACACTGAAGCTTTCTTT
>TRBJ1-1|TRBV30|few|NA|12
CAWKLARTEAFF
TGTGCCTGGAAGCTAGCACGAACTGAAGCTTTCTTT
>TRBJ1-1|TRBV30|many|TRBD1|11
CAWNRGTEAFF
TGTGCCTGGAACAGGGGTACTGAAGCTTTCTTT
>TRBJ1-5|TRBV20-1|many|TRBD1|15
CSAKPGQGVHQPQHF
TGCAGTGCAAAACCGGGACAGGGGGTCCATCAGCCCCAGCATTTT
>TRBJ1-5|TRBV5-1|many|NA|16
CASSLRPGQGNQPQHF
TGCGCCAGCAGCTTGAGGCCAGGGCAGGGCAATCAGCCCCAGCATTTT
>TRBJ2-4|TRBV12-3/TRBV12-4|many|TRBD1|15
CASSLTQGAMDIQYF
TGTGCCAGCAGTCTTACGCAGGGGGCGATGGACATTCAGTACTTC
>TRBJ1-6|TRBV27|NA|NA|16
CASKDLNRGDNSPLHF
TGTGCCAGCAAAGACTTAAATCGGGGAGATAATTCACCCCTCCACTTT
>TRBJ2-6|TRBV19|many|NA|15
CASSIQSSGANVLTF
TGTGCCAGTAGTATCCAGAGCTCTGGGGCCAACGTCCTGACTTTC
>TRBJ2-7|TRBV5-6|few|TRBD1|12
CASSSTGFEQYF
TGTGCCAGCAGCTCGACAGGGTTTGAGCAGTACTTC
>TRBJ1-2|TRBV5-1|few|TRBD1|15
CASSLEGRGPYGYTF
TGCGCCAGCAGCTTGGAGGGAAGGGGGCCCTATGGCTACACCTTC
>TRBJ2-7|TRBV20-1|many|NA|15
CSARGGGGNGYEQYF
TGCAGTGCTAGGGGAGGAGGGGGCAATGGCTACGAGCAGTACTTC
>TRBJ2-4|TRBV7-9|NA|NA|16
CASSFTDTAAKNIQYF
TGTGCCAGCAGCTTCACGGACACAGCGGCCAAAAACATTCAGTACTTC
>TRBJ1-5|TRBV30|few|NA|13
CAWSGQDNQPQHF
TGTGCCTGGAGTGGACAAGACAATCAGCCCCAGCATTTT